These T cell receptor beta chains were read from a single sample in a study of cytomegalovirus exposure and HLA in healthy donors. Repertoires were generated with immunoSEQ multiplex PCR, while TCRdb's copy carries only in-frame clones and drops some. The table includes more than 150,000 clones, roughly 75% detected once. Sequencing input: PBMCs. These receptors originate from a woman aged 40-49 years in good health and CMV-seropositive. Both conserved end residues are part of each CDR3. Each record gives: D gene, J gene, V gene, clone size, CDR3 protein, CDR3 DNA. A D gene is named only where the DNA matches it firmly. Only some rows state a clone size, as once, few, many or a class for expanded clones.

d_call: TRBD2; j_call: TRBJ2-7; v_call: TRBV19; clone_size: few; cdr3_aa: CASSIGGGLSPYEQYF; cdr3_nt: TGTGCCAGTAGTATAGGGGGAGGGCTATCCCCCTACGAGCAGTACTTC
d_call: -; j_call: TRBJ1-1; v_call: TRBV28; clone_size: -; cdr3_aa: CASSLRETDPTALLTTTEAFF; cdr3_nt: TGTGCCAGCAGTTTAAGAGAGACGGACCCGACAGCCCTTCTCACGACCACTGAAGCTTTCTTT
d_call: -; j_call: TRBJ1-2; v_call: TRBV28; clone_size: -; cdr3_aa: CASSDRRAGWDYGYTF; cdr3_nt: TGTGCCAGCAGCGACAGAAGGGCAGGGTGGGACTATGGCTACACCTTC
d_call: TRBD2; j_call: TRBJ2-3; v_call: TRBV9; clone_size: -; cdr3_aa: CASSTGLARSTDTQYF; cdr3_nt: TGTGCCAGCAGCACTGGACTAGCGAGAAGCACAGATACGCAGTATTTT
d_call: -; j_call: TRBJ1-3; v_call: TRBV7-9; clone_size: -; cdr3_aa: CASSLQGSGNTIYF; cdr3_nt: TGTGCCAGCAGCTTACAGGGCTCTGGAAACACCATATATTTT
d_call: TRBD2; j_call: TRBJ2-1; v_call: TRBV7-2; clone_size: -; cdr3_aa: CASSALTSGMYNEQFF; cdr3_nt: TGTGCCAGCAGCGCCCTGACTAGCGGGATGTACAATGAGCAGTTCTTC
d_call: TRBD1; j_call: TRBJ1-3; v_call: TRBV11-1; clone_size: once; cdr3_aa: CASSKGQGARGNTIYF; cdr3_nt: TGTGCCAGCAGCAAAGGACAGGGGGCAAGAGGAAACACCATATATTTT
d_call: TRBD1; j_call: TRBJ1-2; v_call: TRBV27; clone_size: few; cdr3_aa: CASSLKGAGGYTF; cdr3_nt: TGTGCCAGCAGTTTGAAGGGGGCGGGGGGCTACACCTTC
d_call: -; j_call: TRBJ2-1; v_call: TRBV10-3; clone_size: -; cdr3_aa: CAISNTDKDFYGYDEQFF; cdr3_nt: TGTGCCATCAGTAATACAGATAAGGACTTCTATGGATATGATGAGCAGTTCTTC
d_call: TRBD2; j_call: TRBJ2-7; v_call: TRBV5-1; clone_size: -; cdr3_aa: CASSRGLTNYEQYF; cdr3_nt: TGCGCCAGCAGCAGGGGACTAACAAACTACGAGCAGTACTTC
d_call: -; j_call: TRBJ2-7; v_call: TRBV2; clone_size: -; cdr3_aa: CASRGAAYEQYF; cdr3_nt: TGTGCCAGCAGGGGAGCGGCCTACGAGCAGTACTTC
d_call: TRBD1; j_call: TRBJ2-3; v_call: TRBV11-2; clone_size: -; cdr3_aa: CASSSLTGWNTQYF; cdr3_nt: TGTGCCAGCAGCTCTCTGACAGGGTGGAATACGCAGTATTTT
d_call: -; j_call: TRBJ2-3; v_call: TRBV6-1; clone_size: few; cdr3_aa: CASSASGTSTDTQYF; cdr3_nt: TGTGCCAGCAGTGCCTCCGGGACTAGCACAGATACGCAGTATTTT
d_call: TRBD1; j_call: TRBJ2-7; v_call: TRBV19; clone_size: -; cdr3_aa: CASSMGVRDRGQRRGIYEQYF; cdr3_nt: TGTGCCAGTAGTATGGGGGTCCGTGACAGGGGGCAGAGGCGTGGGATTTACGAGCAGTACTTC
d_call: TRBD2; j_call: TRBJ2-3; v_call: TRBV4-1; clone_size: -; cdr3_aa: CASSQDHLAGEGDTQYF; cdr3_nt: TGCGCCAGCAGCCAAGATCACCTAGCGGGAGAGGGAGATACGCAGTATTTT
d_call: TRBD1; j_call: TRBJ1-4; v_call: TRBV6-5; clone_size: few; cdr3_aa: CASSTQGAREKLFF; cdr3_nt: TGTGCCAGCAGTACACAGGGGGCGAGGGAAAAACTGTTTTTT
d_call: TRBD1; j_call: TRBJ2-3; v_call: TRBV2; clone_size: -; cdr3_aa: CASSDGTGTDTQYF; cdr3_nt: TGTGCCAGCAGTGACGGGACAGGCACAGATACGCAGTATTTT
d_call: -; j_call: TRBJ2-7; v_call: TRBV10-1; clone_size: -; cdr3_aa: CATSSRGSCYEQYF; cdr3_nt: TGCGCCACCTCTAGCCGCGGCTCATGCTACGAGCAGTACTTC
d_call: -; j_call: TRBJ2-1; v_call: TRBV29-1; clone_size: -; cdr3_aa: CSVGGGGNEQFF; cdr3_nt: TGCAGCGTGGGGGGAGGGGGCAATGAGCAGTTCTTC
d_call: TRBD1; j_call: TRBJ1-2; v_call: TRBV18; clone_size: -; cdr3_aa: CASSTEYRGRDYGYTF; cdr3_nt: TGTGCCAGCTCAACTGAATACAGGGGGCGCGACTATGGCTACACCTTC
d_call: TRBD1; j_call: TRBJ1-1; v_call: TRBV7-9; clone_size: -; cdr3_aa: CASSPWDRDAKFGAFF; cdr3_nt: TGTGCCAGCAGCCCCTGGGACAGGGATGCGAAATTTGGAGCTTTCTTT
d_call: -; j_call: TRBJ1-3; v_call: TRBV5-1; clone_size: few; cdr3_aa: CASRIDVGNTIYF; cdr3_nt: TGCGCCAGTAGAATCGATGTTGGAAACACCATATATTTT
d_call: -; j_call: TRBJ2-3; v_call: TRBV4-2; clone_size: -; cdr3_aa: CASSQGRADTQYF; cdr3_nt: TGTGCCAGCAGCCAAGGGAGGGCGGATACGCAGTATTTT
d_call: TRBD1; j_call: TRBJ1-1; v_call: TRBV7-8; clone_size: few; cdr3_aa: CASSGRTGRVDTEAFF; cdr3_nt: TGTGCCAGCAGCGGGAGGACAGGACGGGTCGACACTGAAGCTTTCTTT
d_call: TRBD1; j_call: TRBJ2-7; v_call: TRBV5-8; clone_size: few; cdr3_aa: CASSLPQGQGGYEQYF; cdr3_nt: TGTGCCAGCAGCTTGCCACAAGGACAGGGTGGCTACGAGCAGTACTTC
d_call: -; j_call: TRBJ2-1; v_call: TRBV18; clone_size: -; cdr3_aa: CASSRPPRNSSYNEQFF; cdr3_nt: TGTGCCAGCTCTCGACCCCCCCGGAACAGCTCCTACAATGAGCAGTTCTTC
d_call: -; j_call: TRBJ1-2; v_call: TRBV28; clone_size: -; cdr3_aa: CASTVTGSHYGYTF; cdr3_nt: TGTGCCAGCACCGTGACGGGATCTCACTATGGCTACACCTTC
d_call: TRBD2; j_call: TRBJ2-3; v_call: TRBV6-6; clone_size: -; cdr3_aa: CASSGLAGGTTDTQYF; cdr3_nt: TGTGCCAGCAGTGGACTAGCGGGAGGGACCACAGATACGCAGTATTTT
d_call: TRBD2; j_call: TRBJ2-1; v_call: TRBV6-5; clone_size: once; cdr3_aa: CASSYSGSNEQFF; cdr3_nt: TGTGCCAGCAGCTATAGCGGGAGCAATGAGCAGTTCTTC
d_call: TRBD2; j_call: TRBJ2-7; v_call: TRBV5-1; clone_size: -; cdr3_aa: CASSPGTSGRISYEQYF; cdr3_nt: TGCGCCAGCAGTCCCGGGACTAGCGGGAGGATTTCCTACGAGCAGTACTTC
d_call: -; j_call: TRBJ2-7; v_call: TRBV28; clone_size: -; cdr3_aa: CATMTDYYEQYF; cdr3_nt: TGTGCCACAATGACAGATTACTACGAGCAGTACTTC
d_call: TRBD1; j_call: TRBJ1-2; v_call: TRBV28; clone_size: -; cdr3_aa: CASSLGGSLGQGSYGYTF; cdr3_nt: TGTGCCAGCAGTTTAGGGGGAAGTTTGGGACAGGGGTCATATGGCTACACCTTC
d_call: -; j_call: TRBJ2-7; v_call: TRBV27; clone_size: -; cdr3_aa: CASSSSPRSHSEQYF; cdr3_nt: TGTGCCAGCAGTTCCTCACCCAGGTCACACAGCGAGCAGTACTTC
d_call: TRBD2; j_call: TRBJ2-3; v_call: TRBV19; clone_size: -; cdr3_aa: CASSQRELTGTQYF; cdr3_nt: TGTGCCAGTAGTCAGCGGGAGTTGACAGGTACGCAGTATTTT
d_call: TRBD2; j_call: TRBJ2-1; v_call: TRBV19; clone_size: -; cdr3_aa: CASSILAGTHEQFF; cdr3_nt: TGTGCCAGTAGTATCCTAGCGGGAACGCATGAGCAGTTCTTC
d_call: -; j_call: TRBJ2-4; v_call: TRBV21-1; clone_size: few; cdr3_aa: CASSNLRTGVRKNIQYF; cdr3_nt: TGTGCCAGCAGCAACCTAAGGACGGGGGTACGAAAAAACATTCAGTACTTC
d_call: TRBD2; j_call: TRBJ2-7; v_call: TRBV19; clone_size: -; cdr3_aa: CASSGRVRGDYEQYF; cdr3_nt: TGTGCCAGTAGTGGGAGGGTGCGGGGGGACTACGAGCAGTACTTC
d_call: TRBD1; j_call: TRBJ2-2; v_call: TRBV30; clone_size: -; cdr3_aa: CAWKGTGGSGELFF; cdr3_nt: TGTGCCTGGAAAGGGACAGGGGGTTCCGGGGAGCTGTTTTTT
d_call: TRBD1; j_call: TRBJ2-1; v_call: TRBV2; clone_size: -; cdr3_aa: CASSGRWGVLGQGSNEQFF; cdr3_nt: TGTGCCAGCAGTGGTCGGTGGGGGGTTTTAGGACAGGGGAGCAATGAGCAGTTCTTC
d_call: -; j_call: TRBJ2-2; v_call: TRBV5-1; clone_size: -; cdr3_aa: CASSLVAVNTGELFF; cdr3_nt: TGCGCCAGCAGCTTGGTAGCGGTGAACACCGGGGAGCTGTTTTTT
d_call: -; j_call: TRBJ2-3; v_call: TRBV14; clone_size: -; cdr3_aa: CASSQGYYSTDTQYF; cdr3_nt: TGTGCCAGCAGCCAAGGCTATTATAGCACAGATACGCAGTATTTT
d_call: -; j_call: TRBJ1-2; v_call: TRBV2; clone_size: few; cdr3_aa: CASRLAAIYGYTF; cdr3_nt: TGTGCCAGCAGACTGGCGGCAATCTATGGCTACACCTTC
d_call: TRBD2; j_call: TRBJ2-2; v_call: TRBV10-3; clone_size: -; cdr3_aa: CAINSGTSVNTGELFF; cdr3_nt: TGTGCCATCAACTCCGGGACTAGCGTTAACACCGGGGAGCTGTTTTTT
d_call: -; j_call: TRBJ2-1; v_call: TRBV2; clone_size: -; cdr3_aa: CASSGHPLTGNEQFF; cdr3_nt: TGTGCCAGCAGTGGGCACCCTTTGACTGGCAATGAGCAGTTCTTC
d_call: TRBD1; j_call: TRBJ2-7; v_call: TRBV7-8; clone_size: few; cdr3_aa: CASSATGDEQYF; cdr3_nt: TGTGCCAGCAGCGCCACAGGGGACGAGCAGTACTTC
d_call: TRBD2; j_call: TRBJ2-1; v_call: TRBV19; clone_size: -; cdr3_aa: CASSKTSGLAGLYEQFF; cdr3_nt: TGTGCCAGTAGTAAGACCTCCGGACTAGCGGGACTCTATGAGCAGTTCTTC
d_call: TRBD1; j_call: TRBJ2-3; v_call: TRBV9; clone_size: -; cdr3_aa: CASSETGALTTQYF; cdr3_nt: TGTGCCAGCAGCGAGACAGGGGCGCTTACTACGCAGTATTTT
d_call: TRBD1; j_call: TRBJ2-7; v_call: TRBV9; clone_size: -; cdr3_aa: CASSVGTGVASYEQYF; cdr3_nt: TGTGCCAGCAGCGTAGGTACAGGGGTTGCCTCCTACGAGCAGTACTTC
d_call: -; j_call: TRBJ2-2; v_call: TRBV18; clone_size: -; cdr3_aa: CASSPRGGREYTGELFF; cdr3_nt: TGTGCCAGCTCACCTCGGGGCGGACGGGAGTACACCGGGGAGCTGTTTTTT
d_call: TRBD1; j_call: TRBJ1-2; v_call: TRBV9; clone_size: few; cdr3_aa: CASSVGAVDRGGYTF; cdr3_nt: TGTGCCAGCAGCGTCGGGGCTGTGGACAGGGGCGGCTACACCTTC
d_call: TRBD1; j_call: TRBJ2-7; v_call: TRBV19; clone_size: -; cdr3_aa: CASSIGDSGSYEQYF; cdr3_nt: TGTGCCAGTAGTATCGGGGACAGTGGTTCCTACGAGCAGTACTTC
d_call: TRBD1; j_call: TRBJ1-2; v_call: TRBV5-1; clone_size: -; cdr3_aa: CASSQGGTGNGYTF; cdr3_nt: TGCGCCAGCAGCCAGGGAGGGACAGGGAACGGCTACACCTTC